This TCR beta chain was sequenced in a study of control samples from healthy donors and cancer patients. Profiled with immunoSEQ multiplex PCR; TCRdb holds only in-frame clones, not every one. Among 25,000 to 30,000 clones listed, 87% were seen once. Regarding this clone: The germline gene is not matched at one end of the junction; a read error may be the cause.

Per the germline V gene, CDR1 is SGHAT and CDR2 is FQNNGV. The CDR3 is made up of 15 amino acids. The rearrangement joins TRBV11-2 to TRBJ2-7; D is unclear. Sequencing used formalin-fixed, paraffin-embedded tissue. The receptor comes from a female donor with melanoma. CDR3 sequence (DNA): TGTGCCAGCAGTCGTAATCCAGGCGTAGGCTACGATCAGTACTTC. Encoded protein: CASSRNPGVGYDQYF.